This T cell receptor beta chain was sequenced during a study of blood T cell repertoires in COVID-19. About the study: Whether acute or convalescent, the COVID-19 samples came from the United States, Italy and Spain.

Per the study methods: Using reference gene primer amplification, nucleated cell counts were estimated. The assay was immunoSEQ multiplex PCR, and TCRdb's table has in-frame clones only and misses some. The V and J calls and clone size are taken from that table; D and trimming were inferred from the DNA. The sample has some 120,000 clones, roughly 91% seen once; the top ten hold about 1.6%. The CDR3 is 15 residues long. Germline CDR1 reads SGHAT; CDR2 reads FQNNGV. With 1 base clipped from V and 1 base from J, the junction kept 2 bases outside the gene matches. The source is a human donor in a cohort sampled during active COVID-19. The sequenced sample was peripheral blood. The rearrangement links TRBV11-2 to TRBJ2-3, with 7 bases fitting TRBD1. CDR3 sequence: CASSLVTGRTDTQYF. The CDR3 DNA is TGTGCCAGCAGCTTAGTGACAGGGCGCACAGATACGCAGTATTTT.